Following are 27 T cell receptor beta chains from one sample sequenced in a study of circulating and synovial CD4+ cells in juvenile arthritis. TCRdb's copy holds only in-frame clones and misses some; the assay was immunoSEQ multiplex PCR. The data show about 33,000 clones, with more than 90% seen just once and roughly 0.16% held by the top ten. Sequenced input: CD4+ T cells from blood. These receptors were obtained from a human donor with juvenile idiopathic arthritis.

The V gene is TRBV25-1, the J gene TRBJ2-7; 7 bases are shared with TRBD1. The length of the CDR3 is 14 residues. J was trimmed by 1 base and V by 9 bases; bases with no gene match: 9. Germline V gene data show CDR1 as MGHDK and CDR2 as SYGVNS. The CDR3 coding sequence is TGTGCCAGTATGGGGACAGTTGAATCCTACGAGCAGTACTTC. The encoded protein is CASMGTVESYEQYF.

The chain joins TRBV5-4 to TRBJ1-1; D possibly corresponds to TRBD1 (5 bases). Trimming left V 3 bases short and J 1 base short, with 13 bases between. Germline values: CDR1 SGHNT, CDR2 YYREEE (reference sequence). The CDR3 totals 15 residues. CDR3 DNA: TGTGCCAGCAGCTCAGGAGCCGGGGGGAACACTGAAGCTTTCTTT. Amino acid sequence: CASSSGAGGNTEAFF.

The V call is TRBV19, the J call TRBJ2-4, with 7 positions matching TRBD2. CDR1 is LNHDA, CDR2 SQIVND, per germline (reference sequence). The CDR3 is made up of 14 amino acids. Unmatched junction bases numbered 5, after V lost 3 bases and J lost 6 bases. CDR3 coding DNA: TGTGCCAGTAGTATCCCCACGGGGGGAAACATTCAGTACTTC. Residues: CASSIPTGGNIQYF.

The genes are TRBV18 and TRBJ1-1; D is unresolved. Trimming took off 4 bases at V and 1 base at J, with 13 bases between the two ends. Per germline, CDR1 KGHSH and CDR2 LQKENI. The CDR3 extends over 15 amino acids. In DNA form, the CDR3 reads TGTGCCAGCTCACTGGCGACGGGAGGGAACACTGAAGCTTTCTTT. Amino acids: CASSLATGGNTEAFF.

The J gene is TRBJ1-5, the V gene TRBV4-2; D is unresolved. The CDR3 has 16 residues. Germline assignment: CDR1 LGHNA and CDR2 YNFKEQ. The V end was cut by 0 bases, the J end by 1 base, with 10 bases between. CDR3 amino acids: CASSQEPGGSNQPQHF. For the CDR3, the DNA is TGTGCCAGCAGCCAAGAGCCAGGCGGGAGCAATCAGCCCCAGCATTTT.

CDR3 coding DNA: TGCGCCAGCAGCCAAGGGGTCCGGACAGGGAGGTCTTTCTTT. This encodes CASSQGVRTGRSFF. The gene calls are TRBV4-3 and TRBJ1-1; 8 positions agree with TRBD1. The CDR3 sequence is 14 residues long. V shed 1 base, J shed 12 bases, and the junction held 10 bases outside the gene matches. Germline CDR1 LGHNA, CDR2 YSLEER.

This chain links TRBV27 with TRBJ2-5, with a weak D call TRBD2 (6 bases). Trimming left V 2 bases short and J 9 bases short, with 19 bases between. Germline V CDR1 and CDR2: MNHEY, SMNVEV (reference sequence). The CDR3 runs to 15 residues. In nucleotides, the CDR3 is TGTGCCAGCAGTTTAACGGGAGTTGCCCCCGCGGCCCAGTACTTC. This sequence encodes CASSLTGVAPAAQYF.

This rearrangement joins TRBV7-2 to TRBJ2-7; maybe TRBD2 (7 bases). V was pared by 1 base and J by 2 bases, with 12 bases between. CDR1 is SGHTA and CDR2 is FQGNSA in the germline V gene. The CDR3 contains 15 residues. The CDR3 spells CASSLEGGAAYEQYF. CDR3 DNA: TGTGCCAGCAGCTTAGAGGGGGGGGCGGCCTACGAGCAGTACTTC. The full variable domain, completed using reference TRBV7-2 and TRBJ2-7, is GAGVSQSPSNKVTEKGKDVELRCDPISGHTALYWYRQSLGQGLEFLIYFQGNSAPDKSGLPSDRFSAERTGGSVSTLTIQRTQQEDSAVYLCASSLEGGAAYEQYFGPGTRLTVT.

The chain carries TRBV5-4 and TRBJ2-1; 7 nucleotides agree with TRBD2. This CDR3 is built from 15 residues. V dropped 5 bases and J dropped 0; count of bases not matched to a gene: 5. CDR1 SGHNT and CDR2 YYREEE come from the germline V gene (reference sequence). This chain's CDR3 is CASRVAGSSYNEQFF. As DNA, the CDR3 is TGTGCCAGCAGGGTAGCGGGTAGCTCCTACAATGAGCAGTTCTTC.

The CDR3 is CASSMLDRSTSPLHF. The CDR3 bases are TGTGCCAGCAGCATGTTAGACAGGAGCACTTCACCCCTCCACTTT. The chain links TRBV5-6 to TRBJ1-6, with D possibly TRBD1 on 6 matching bases. V dropped 4 bases and J dropped 9 bases, with 17 bases sitting between them. CDR3 length: 15 residues. Looked up from germline, CDR1 is SGHDT and CDR2 is YYEEEE.

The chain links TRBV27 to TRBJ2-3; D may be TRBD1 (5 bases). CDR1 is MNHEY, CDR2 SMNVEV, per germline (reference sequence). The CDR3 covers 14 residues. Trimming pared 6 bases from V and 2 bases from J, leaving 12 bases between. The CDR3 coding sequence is TGTGCCAGCAGAATACAGGAGAACACAGATACGCAGTATTTT. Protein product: CASRIQENTDTQYF.

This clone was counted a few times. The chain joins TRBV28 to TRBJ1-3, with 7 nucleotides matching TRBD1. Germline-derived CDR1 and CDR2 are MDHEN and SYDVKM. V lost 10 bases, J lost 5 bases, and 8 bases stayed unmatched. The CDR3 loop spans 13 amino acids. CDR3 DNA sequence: TGTGCCACCCTGAACAGGGGTAGAAACACCATATATTTT. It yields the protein CATLNRGRNTIYF.

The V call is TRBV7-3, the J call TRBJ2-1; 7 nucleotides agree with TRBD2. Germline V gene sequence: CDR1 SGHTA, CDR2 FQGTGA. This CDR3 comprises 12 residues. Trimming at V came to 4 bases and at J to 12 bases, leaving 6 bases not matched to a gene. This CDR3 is CASSSGGRPQFF. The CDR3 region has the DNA TGTGCCAGCAGCTCGGGCGGGAGACCGCAGTTCTTC.

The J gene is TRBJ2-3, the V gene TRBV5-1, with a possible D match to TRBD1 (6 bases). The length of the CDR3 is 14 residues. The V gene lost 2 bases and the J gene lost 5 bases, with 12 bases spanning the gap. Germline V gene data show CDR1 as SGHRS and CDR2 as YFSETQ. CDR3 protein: CASSLTGFGDTQYF. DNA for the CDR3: TGCGCCAGCAGCTTAACAGGGTTTGGAGATACGCAGTATTTT.

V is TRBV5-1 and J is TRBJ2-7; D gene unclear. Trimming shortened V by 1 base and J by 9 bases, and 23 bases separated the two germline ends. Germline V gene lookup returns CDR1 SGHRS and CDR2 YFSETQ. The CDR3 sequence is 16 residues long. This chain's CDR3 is CASSLTAPVNPTRQYF. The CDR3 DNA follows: TGCGCCAGCAGCTTGACAGCACCTGTGAACCCTACGAGGCAGTACTTC.

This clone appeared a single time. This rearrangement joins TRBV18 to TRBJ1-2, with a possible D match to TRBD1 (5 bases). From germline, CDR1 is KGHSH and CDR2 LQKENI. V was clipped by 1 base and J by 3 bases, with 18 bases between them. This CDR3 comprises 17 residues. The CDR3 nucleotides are TGTGCCAGCTCACCACGAGGACACCCACCCGTTGACTATGGCTACACCTTC. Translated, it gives CASSPRGHPPVDYGYTF.

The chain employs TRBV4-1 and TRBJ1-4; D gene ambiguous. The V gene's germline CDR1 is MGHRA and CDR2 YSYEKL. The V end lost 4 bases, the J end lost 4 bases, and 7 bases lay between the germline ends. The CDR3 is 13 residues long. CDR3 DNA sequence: TGCGCCAGCAGCCGGGCCATTAATGAAAAACTGTTTTTT. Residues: CASSRAINEKLFF.

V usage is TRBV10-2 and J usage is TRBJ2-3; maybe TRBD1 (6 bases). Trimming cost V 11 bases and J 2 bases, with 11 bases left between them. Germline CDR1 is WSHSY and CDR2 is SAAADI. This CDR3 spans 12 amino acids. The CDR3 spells CASGEHTDTQYF. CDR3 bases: TGCGCCTCAGGGGAACACACAGATACGCAGTATTTT.

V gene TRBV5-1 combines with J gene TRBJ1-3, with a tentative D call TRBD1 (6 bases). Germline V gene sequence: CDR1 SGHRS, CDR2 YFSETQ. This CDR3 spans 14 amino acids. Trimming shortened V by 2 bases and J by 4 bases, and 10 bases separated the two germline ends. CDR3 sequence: CASSLAGAGNTIYF. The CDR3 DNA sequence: TGCGCCAGCAGCTTAGCAGGGGCGGGAAACACCATATATTTT. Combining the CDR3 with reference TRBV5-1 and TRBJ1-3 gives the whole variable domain KAGVTQTPRYLIKTRGQQVTLSCSPISGHRSVSWYQQTPGQGLQFLFEYFSETQRNKGNFPGRFSGRQFSNSRSEMNVSTLELGDSALYLCASSLAGAGNTIYFGEGSWLTVV.

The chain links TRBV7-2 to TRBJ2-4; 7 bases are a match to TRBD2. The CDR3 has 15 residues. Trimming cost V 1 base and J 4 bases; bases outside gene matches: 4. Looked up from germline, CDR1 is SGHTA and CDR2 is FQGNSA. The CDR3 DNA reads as TGTGCCAGCAGCTTAGAGGGTAGCGGGAAAAACATTCAGTACTTC. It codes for CASSLEGSGKNIQYF.

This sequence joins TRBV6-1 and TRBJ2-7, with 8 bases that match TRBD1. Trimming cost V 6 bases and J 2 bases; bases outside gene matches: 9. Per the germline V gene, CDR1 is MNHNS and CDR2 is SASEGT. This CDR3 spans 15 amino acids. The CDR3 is CASRRTGTGTYEQYF. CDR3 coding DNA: TGTGCCAGCAGGAGGACCGGGACAGGTACCTACGAGCAGTACTTC.

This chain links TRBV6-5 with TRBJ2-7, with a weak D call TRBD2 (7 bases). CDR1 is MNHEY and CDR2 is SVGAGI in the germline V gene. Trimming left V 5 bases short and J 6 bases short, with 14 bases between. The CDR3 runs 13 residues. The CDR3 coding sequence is TGTGCCAGCAGTCTTTGGGGGGGGCGCGAGCAGTACTTC. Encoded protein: CASSLWGGREQYF.

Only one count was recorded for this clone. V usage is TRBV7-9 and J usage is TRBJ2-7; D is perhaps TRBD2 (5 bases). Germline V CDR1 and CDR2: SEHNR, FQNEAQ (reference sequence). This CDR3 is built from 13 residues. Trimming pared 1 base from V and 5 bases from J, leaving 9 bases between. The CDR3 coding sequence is TGTGCCAGCAGCTTAGTTACTAGGAACGAGCAGTACTTC. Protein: CASSLVTRNEQYF.

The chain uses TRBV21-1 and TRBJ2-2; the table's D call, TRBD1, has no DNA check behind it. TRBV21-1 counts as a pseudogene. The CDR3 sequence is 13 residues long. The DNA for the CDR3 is TGTGCCAGCAACACCAGGGACACCGGGGAGCTGTTTTTT. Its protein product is CASNTRDTGELFF.

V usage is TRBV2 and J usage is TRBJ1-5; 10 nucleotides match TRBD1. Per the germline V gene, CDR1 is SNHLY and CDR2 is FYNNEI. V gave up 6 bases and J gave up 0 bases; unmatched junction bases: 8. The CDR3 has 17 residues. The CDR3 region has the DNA TGTGCCAGCAGGTCCGGGACAGGGGTCAATAGCAATCAGCCCCAGCATTTT. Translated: CASRSGTGVNSNQPQHF.

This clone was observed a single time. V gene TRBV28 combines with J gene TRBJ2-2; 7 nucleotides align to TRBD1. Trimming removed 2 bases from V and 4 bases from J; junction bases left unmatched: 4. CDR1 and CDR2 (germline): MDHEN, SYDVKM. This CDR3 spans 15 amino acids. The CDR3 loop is CASSLRGGGTGELFF. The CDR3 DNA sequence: TGTGCCAGCAGTTTAAGAGGGGGCGGCACCGGGGAGCTGTTTTTT.

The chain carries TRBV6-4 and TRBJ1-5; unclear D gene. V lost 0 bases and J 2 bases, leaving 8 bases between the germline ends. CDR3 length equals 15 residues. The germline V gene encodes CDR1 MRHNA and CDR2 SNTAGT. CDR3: CASSDSPRGNQPQHF. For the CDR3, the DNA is TGTGCCAGCAGTGACTCCCCGAGAGGCAATCAGCCCCAGCATTTT.